Following are 14 T cell receptor beta chains from one sample sequenced in a study of cytomegalovirus exposure and HLA in healthy donors. A multiplex PCR was run with 60 Vbeta primers and 13 Jbeta primers. The method was immunoSEQ multiplex PCR; TCRdb's version includes in-frame clones alone and lacks a portion of them. The repertoire holds under 200,000 clones, with roughly 85% as singletons. Sequenced input: PBMCs. The receptors shown here come from a woman aged 45-60 years in good health and CMV-seronegative.

The CDR3 reads CASSLARHNYGYTF. The DNA of the CDR3 is TGTGCCAGCAGCTTGGCGCGCCACAACTATGGCTACACCTTC. The gene calls are TRBV5-6 and TRBJ1-2, with no clear D. There are 14 residues in the CDR3. Trimming cost V 0 bases and J 2 bases, with 8 bases left between them. Germline CDR1 SGHDT, CDR2 YYEEEE.

The V and J genes are TRBV28 and TRBJ1-4, with no clear D. Germline-derived CDR1 and CDR2 are MDHEN and SYDVKM. Trimming left V 6 bases short and J 4 bases short, with 6 bases between. The CDR3 contains 12 residues. The CDR3 nucleotides are TGTGCCAGCAGGGTTAGTAATGAAAAACTGTTTTTT. This encodes CASRVSNEKLFF.

Notes on this clone: Other DNA sequences of this sample code for an identical CDR3. V gene TRBV9 combines with J gene TRBJ1-1; no clear D gene. V dropped 1 base and J dropped 1 base, with 8 bases sitting between them. This CDR3 contains 14 residues. Germline-derived CDR1 and CDR2 are SGDLS and YYNGEE. The CDR3 here is CASSVLAENTEAFF. The CDR3 nucleotides read TGTGCCAGCAGCGTACTAGCTGAGAACACTGAAGCTTTCTTT.

The chain carries TRBV28 and TRBJ2-2; no clear D. Germline V gene data show CDR1 as MDHEN and CDR2 as SYDVKM. The CDR3 length is 13 residues. CDR3 coding DNA: TGTGCAGCTTCTAGAGGTGGCACCGGGGAGCTGTTTTTT. Protein: CAASRGGTGELFF.

As concerns this clone: An end of the junction differs from the germline gene, which may be a read error. The chain has TRBV5-1 and TRBJ1-6; no reliable D call. CDR3 length: 15 residues. The V gene's germline CDR1 is SGHRS and CDR2 YFSETQ. CDR3 bases: TGCGCCAGCACCTTGGGCAGTCAGTATAATTCACCCCTCCACTTT. This translates into CASTLGSQYNSPLHF.

The rearrangement links TRBV6-1 to TRBJ2-7; 10 bases fit TRBD1. This CDR3 region has 17 residues. J was trimmed by 4 bases and V by 2 bases; bases with no gene match: 11. CDR1 is MNHNS, CDR2 SASEGT, per germline. Written as DNA, the CDR3 is TGTGCCAGCAGTGAACCCGCGACAGGGGGCGAACTATACGAGCAGTACTTC. Encoded protein: CASSEPATGGELYEQYF.

In this sample, this clone turned up a few times. The chain carries TRBV6-1 and TRBJ2-7; TRBD2 is a possible D gene (6 bases). The CDR3 runs 13 residues. Germline lookup yields CDR1 MNHNS and CDR2 SASEGT. V was clipped by 7 bases and J by 6 bases, with 16 bases between them. The CDR3 DNA is TGTGCCAGCACTCGGCGGGGACGGGGCGAGCAGTACTTC. Amino acids: CASTRRGRGEQYF.

The J gene is TRBJ2-7, the V gene TRBV28; TRBD1 aligns across 8 bases. CDR1 and CDR2 from the germline V gene are MDHEN and SYDVKM. This CDR3 region has 15 residues. V dropped 3 bases and J dropped 2; count of bases not matched to a gene: 6. In DNA form, the CDR3 reads TGTGCCAGCAGTTTCCGCGGGACAGGTACCTACGAGCAGTACTTC. This codes for CASSFRGTGTYEQYF.

The chain joins TRBV5-1 to TRBJ2-7, with TRBD2 matching 11 bases. The V gene end was trimmed by 4 bases and the J gene end by 2 bases; junction bases not matched to a gene: 8. Germline V gene data show CDR1 as SGHRS and CDR2 as YFSETQ. This CDR3 contains 16 residues. CDR3 sequence (DNA): TGCGCCAGCAGCCATTTTAGCGGGAGGGGTACCTACGAGCAGTACTTC. It encodes CASSHFSGRGTYEQYF.

The genes are TRBV7-3 and TRBJ2-7; 7 bases are a match to TRBD1. This CDR3 has 14 amino acids. The V segment lost 1 base and the J segment 5 bases; nucleotides outside the gene matches: 5. Germline V gene data show CDR1 as SGHTA and CDR2 as FQGTGA. CDR3 bases: TGTGCCAGCAGCTTAAAGGGGGCCAAGGACGAGCAGTACTTC. It yields the protein CASSLKGAKDEQYF.

The chain uses TRBV13 and TRBJ1-1; the D is unclear. Germline V lookup: CDR1 PRHDT, CDR2 FYEKMQ (reference sequence). The length of the CDR3 is 12 residues. Trimming pared 5 bases from V and 1 base from J, leaving 5 bases between. The CDR3 here is CASSRRNTEAFF. The CDR3 DNA reads TGTGCCAGCAGCCGTAGGAACACTGAAGCTTTCTTT.

The J gene is TRBJ2-7, the V gene TRBV27; perhaps TRBD1 as D (5 bases). V shed 3 bases and J shed 3 bases, with 9 bases lying between them. Per the germline V gene, CDR1 is MNHEY and CDR2 is SMNVEV (reference sequence). The CDR3 covers 13 residues. CDR3: CASSFQGFYEQYF. The CDR3 bases are TGTGCCAGCAGTTTTCAGGGATTCTACGAGCAGTACTTC.

The J gene is TRBJ2-3, the V gene TRBV30; tentatively, D is TRBD1 (5 bases). The CDR3 has 13 residues. V was trimmed by 3 bases and J by 0 bases, leaving 7 bases between them. Per the germline V gene, CDR1 is GTSNPN and CDR2 is SVGIG (reference sequence). The chain's CDR3 is CAWRGVSTDTQYF. The CDR3 region has the DNA TGTGCCTGGAGAGGGGTTAGCACAGATACGCAGTATTTT.

V and J are TRBV6-5 and TRBJ1-5; no firm D call. The CDR3 sequence is 15 residues long. CDR1 is MNHEY and CDR2 is SVGAGI in the germline V gene. Trimming stripped 0 bases from V and 3 bases from J, with 9 bases between. This chain's CDR3 is CASSYSLGPNQPQHF. CDR3 sequence (DNA): TGTGCCAGCAGTTACTCTCTAGGTCCCAATCAGCCCCAGCATTTT.